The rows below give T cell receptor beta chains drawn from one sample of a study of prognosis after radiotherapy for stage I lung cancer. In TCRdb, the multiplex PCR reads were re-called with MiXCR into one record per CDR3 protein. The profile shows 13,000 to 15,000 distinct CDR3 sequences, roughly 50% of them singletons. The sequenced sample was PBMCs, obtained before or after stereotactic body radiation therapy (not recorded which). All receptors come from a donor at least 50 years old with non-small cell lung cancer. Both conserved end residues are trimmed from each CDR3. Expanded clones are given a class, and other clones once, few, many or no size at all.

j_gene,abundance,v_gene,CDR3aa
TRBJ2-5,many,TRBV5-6,ASSITGGADQETQY
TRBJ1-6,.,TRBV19,ATQGARNSPLH
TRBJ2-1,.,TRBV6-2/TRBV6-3,ASSEDRGFGEQF
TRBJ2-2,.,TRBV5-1,ASSLFPGLVLSGELF
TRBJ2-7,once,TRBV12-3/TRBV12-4,ASSLGDLEDEQY
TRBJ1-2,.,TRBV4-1,ASSQDRGGVQGGYGYT
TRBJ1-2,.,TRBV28,ASSQGDYGYT
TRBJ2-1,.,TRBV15,ATSRGGDGGAYNEQF
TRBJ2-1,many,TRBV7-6,ASSRRGEGGHEQF
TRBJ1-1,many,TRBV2,ASSNTGGDTEAF
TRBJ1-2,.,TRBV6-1,ASLQGNYGYT
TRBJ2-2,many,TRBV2,ASSESSGRSGELF
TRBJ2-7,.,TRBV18,ASSPLGGLYEQY
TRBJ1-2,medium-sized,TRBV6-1,ASSDRSNYGYT
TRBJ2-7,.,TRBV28,ARIGTGYEQY
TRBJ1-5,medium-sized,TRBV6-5,ASSSYGTGGSNQPQH
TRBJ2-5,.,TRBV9,ASSVANGRGETQY
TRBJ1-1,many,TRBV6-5,ASSYARARDTEAF
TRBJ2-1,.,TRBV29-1,SATGTSGRYNEQF
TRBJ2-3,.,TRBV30,AWTMTGGAGDTQY
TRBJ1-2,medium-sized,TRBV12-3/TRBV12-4,ASSLDGGYGYT
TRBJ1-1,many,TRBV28,ASSSRQGEAF
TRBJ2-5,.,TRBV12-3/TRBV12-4,ASISTMFETQY
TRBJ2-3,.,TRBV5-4,ASSGLDRGTNTQY
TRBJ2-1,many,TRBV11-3,ASSLDLARSYNEQF
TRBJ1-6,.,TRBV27,ASSLSALSSSPLH
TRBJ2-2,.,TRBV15,ATSPWEGSAGELF
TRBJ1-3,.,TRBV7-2,ASSTHPDGTIY
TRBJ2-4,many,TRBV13,ASSLMGQGNKNIQY
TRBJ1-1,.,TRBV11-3,ASTESTGNTEAF
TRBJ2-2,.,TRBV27,ASREGTGPNTGELF
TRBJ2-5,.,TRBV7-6,ASSPAPDRGRETQY
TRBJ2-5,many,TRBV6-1,ASGYAETQY
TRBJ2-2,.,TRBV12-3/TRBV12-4,ASSFYVGRPNTGELF
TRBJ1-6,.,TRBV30,AWNRDRGVSPLH
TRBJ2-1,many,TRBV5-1,ASSSTVDIMEANEQF
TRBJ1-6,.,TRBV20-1,SASPLGDYNSPLH
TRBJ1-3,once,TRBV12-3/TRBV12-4,ASSLAHSGNTIY
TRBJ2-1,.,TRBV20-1,SARVGEWEGDEQF
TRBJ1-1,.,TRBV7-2,ASSLLVATEAF
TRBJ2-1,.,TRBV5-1,ASSMGDGGQIYNEQF
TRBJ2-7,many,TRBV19,ASSWAGSSYEQY
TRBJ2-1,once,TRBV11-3,SISLGLSSYNEQF
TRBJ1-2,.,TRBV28,ASSLGQGVLEGYT